This is a list of T cell receptor beta chains from one sample in a study of T-cell reconstitution after alpha-beta-depleted transplantation in children. MiXCR was run by TCRdb on the PCR reads, yielding one entry per CDR3 protein. The profile shows roughly 500,000 distinct CDR3 sequences, about 33% of them singletons. The sequencing here drew on PBMCs from the stem cell graft donor, taken from the stem cell graft. Source of these receptors: a human donor who donated a stem cell graft to a child with aplastic anemia. CDR3s include the opening cysteine and the closing phenylalanine or tryptophan. D genes are given only for firm matches.

V gene	D gene	J gene	CDR3 protein
TRBV20-1	.	TRBJ1-1	CSARQQYMNTEAFF
TRBV7-2	.	TRBJ2-2	CASSLNQNTGELFF
TRBV18	.	TRBJ2-3	CASSPGFTDTQYF
TRBV5-4	.	TRBJ2-3	CASSRGTQVNTDTQYF
TRBV7-2	TRBD1	TRBJ1-5	CASSPQGGGQPQHF
TRBV11-1	.	TRBJ1-6	CASSLQTANSPLHF
TRBV7-2	.	TRBJ1-2	CASSLALEGLYGYTF
TRBV9	.	TRBJ2-7	CASSVTPGSYEQYF
TRBV9	TRBD2	TRBJ2-3	CASSVGTSGTDTQYF
TRBV6-1	.	TRBJ1-1	CASSEGSTLNTEAFF
TRBV4-3	TRBD1	TRBJ1-6	CASSQYRDRPSPLHF
TRBV4-1	.	TRBJ1-1	CASSRGTLDTEAFF
TRBV28	TRBD2	TRBJ2-3	CASRSHSRREGADTQYF
TRBV19	TRBD1	TRBJ2-5	CASSIVHQGQGEGETQYF
TRBV9	.	TRBJ2-1	CASSVVGVDWGIGYNEQFF
TRBV21-1	.	TRBJ1-2	CASSTLDGALYYGYTF
TRBV6-5	TRBD1	TRBJ2-1	CASSLLGQGGATRNEQFF
TRBV5-1	TRBD2	TRBJ2-7	CASSLSTSGNYEQYF
TRBV27	.	TRBJ2-1	CASSLAGPTFNEQFF
TRBV20-1	.	TRBJ2-1	CSAHWPTVLEQFF
TRBV6-2/TRBV6-3	TRBD2	TRBJ2-7	CASNGAGAGYEQYF
TRBV7-8	.	TRBJ2-7	CASSQGREADEQYF
TRBV10-3	.	TRBJ1-5	CAISDQGLDQPQHF
TRBV18	.	TRBJ2-3	CASSPLQGSRVSTDTQYF
TRBV7-2	.	TRBJ1-3	CASSLDRANTIYF
TRBV5-5	TRBD2	TRBJ2-1	CASSAVTSGSYEQFF
TRBV10-3	TRBD1	TRBJ1-1	CAISEGTGVEAFF
TRBV9	.	TRBJ2-3	CASSVEQGSDTQYF
TRBV12-3/TRBV12-4	.	TRBJ1-1	CASTRDRNTEAFF
TRBV18	TRBD1	TRBJ1-3	CASSLRTGPSGNTIYF
TRBV5-6	.	TRBJ1-1	CASSWVGNTEAFF